This TCR beta chain emerged from a study of Ad26.COV2.S vaccination and SARS-CoV-2 variants. Study context: Participants got Ad26.COV2.S intramuscularly, once or twice 56 days apart. Notes on the study in general: It was found that vaccine and placebo recipients had similar non-spike TCR breadth. In vaccinated individuals, spike-specific CD8+ and CD4+ T cell responses reportedly displayed substantial breadth.

The sample holds a few counts of this clone. Antigen specificity is unknown. The treatment was: around 19 received Ad26.COV2.S at low or high dose, single or two shots; roughly 5 received placebo; per-sample allocation not given. Following the first vaccine or placebo injection, samples were taken on day 63. In Boston, the donor was an adult between 18-55 years of age. Assay: immunoSEQ multiplex PCR; the TCRdb copy retains only in-frame clones and omits some. The sample records some 420,000 clones, 88% being singletons. The sequence derives from a person between 18 and 59 years old who received the Ad26.COV2.S COVID-19 vaccine or a placebo. This material consisted of peripheral blood, taken in a trial of Ad26.COV2.S vaccine versus placebo.

The CDR3 DNA follows: TGCGCCAGCAGCCTTGGACAGGGACTAGACGAGCAGTACTTC. Translated, it gives CASSLGQGLDEQYF. The rearrangement joins TRBV5-1 to TRBJ2-7; either TRBD1 or TRBD2 may supply D (8 bases each). The CDR3 consists of 14 residues. Per germline, CDR1 SGHRS and CDR2 YFSETQ. The V and J ends lost 4 bases and 5 bases respectively, with 16 bases between them.